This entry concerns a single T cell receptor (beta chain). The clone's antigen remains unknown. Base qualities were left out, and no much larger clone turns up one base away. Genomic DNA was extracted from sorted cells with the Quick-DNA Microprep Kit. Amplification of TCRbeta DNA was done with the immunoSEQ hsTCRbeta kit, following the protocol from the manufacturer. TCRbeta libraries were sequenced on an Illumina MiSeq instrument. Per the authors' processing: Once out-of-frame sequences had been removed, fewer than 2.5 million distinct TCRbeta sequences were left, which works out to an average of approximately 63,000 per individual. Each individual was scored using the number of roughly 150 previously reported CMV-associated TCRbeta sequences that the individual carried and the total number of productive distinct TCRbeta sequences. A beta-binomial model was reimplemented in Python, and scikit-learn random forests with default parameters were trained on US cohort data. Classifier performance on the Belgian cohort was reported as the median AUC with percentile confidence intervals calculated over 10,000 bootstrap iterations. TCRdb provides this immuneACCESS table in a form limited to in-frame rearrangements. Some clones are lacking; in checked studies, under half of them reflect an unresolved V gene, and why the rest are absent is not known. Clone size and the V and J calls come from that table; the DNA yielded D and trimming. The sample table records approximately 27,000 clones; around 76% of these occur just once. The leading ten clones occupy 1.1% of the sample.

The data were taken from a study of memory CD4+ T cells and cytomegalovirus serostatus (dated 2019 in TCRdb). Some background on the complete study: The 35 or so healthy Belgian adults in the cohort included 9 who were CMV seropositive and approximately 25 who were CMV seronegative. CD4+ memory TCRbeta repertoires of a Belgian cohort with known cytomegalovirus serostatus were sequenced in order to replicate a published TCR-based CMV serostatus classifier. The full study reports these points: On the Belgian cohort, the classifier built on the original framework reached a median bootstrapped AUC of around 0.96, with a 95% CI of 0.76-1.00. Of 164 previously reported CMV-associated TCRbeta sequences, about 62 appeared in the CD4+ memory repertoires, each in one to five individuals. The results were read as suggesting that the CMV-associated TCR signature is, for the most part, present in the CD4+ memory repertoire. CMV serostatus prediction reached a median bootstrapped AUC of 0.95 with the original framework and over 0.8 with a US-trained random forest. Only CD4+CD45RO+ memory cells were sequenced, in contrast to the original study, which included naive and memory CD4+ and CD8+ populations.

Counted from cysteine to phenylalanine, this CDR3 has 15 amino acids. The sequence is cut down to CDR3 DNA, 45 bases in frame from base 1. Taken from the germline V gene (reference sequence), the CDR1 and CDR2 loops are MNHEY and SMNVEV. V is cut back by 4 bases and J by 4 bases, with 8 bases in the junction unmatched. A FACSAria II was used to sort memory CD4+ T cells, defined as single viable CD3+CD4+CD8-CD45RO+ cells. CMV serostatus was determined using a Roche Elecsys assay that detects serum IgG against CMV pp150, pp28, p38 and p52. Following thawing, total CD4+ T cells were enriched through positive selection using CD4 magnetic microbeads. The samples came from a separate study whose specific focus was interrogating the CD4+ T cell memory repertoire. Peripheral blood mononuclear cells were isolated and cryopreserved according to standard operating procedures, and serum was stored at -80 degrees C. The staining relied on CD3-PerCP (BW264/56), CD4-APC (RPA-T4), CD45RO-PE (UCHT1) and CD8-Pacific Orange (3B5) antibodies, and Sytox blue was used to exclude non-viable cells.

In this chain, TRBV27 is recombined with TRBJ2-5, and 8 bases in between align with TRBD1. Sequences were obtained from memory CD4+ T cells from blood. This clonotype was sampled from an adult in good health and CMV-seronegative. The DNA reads TGTGCCAGCAGTTCTAACAGGGGGGCAGGAGAGACCCAGTACTTC. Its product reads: CASSSNRGAGETQYF.